Described below is a single T cell receptor beta chain sequence and its context. Recruited during active infection, patients (from Seattle) were subsequently followed longitudinally. This entry belongs to a study of blood T cell repertoires in COVID-19. Study overall: Specimens from acute and convalescent COVID-19 originated in the United States, Italy and Spain. PBMCs, B-cell-depleted T cells, or T cells provided the cDNA or gDNA that made up the material.

CDR3 length equals 12 residues. With 3 bases clipped from V and 14 bases from J, the junction kept 6 bases outside the gene matches. In the original workflow: Amplification of reference gene primers provided the estimated nucleated cell counts. Sequencing was performed with immunoSEQ multiplex PCR; in TCRdb, only in-frame clones are kept and a portion is missing. That table furnishes V, J and clone size, whereas the DNA furnished D and trimming. The sample shows tens of thousands of clones, about four fifths of them seen only once. The sample was peripheral blood. The rearrangement uses TRBV12-3 or TRBV12-4 and TRBJ2-1; 8 nucleotides match TRBD2. This TCR came from an elderly man with COVID-19, enrolled during active disease. This CDR3 is CASSLGSGGEFF. DNA of the CDR3: TGTGCCAGCAGTTTGGGTTCGGGGGGGGAGTTCTTC.